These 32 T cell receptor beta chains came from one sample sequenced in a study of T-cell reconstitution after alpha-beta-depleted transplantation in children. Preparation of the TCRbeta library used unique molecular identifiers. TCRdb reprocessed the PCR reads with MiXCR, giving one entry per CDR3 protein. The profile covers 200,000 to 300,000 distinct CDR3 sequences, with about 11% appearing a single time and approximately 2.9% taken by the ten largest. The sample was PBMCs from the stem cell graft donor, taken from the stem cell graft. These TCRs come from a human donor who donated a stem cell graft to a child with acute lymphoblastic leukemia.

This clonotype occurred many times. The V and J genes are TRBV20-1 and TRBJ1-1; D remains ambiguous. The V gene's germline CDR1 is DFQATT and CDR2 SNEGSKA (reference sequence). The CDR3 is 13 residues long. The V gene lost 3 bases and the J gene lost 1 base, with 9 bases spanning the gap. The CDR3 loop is CSASWEANTEAFF. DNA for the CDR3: TGCAGTGCTAGTTGGGAGGCGAACACTGAAGCTTTCTTT.

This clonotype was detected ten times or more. The CDR3 loop reads CASSFLTGPINEQFF. In DNA, the CDR3 is TGTGCCAGCAGTTTCCTGACAGGGCCTATCAATGAGCAGTTCTTC. The rearrangement links TRBV12-3 or TRBV12-4 to TRBJ2-1, with 7 bases aligning to TRBD1. This CDR3 spans 15 amino acids. Trimming cost V 3 bases and J 6 bases; bases outside gene matches: 8.

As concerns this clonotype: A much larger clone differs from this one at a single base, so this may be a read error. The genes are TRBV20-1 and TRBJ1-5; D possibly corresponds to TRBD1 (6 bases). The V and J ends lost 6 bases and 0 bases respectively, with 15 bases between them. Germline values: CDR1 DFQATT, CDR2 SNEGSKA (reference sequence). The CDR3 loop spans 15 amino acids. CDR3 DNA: TGCAGTGCCACAGGGTTGGCTTATAGCAATCAGCCCCAGCATTTT. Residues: CSATGLAYSNQPQHF.

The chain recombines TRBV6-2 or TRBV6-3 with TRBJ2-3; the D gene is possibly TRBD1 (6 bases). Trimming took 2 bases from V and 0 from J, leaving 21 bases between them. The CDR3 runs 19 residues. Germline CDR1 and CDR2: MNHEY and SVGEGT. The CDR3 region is CASSYEVFTGTPSTDTQYF. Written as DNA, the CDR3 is TGTGCCAGCAGTTACGAGGTATTTACAGGGACCCCTAGCACAGATACGCAGTATTTT.

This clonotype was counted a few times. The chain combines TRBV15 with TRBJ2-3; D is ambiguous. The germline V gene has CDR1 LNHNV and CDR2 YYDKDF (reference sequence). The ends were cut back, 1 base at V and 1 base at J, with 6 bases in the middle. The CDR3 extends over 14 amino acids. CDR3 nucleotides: TGTGCCACCAGCAGAGCAAGAGGCACAGATACGCAGTATTTT. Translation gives CATSRARGTDTQYF.

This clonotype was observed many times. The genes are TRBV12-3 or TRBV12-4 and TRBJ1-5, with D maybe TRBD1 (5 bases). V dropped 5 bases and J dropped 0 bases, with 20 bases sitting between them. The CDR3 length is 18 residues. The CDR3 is CASSLLRGTEYSNQPQHF. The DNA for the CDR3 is TGTGCCAGCAGTCTCCTACGTGGGACCGAATATAGCAATCAGCCCCAGCATTTT.

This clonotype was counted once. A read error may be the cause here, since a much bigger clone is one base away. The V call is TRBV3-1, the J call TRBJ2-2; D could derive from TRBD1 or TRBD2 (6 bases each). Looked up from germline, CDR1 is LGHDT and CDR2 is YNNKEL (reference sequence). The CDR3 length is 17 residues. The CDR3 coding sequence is TGTGCCAGCATCCAAGTAGGGGGGCGCGGGAAGACCGGGGAGCTGTTTTTT. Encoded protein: CASIQVGGRGKTGELFF. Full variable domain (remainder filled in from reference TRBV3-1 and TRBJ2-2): DTAVSQTPKYLVTQMGNDKSIKCEQNLGHDTMYWYKQDSKKFLKIMFSYNNKELIINETVPNRFSPKSPDKAHLNLHINSLELGDSAVYFCASIQVGGRGKTGELFFGEGSRLTVL.

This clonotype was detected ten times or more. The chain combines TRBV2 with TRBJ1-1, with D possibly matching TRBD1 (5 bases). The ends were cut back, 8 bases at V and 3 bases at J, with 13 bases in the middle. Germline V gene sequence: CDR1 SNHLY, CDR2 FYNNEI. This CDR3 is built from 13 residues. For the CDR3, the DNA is TGTGCCAGCGGGATGGGCAGGGACACTGAAGCTTTCTTT. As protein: CASGMGRDTEAFF. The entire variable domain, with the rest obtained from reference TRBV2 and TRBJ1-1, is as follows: EPEVTQTPSHQVTQMGQEVILRCVPISNHLYFYWYRQILGQKVEFLVSFYNNEISEKSEIFDDQFSVERPDGSNFTLKIRSTKLEDSAMYFCASGMGRDTEAFFGQGTRLTVV.

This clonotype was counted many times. The CDR3 region is CASKTGNTEAFF. The CDR3 DNA reads as TGTGCCAGCAAGACAGGGAACACTGAAGCTTTCTTT. V is TRBV27 and J is TRBJ1-1; a possible D gene is TRBD1 (6 bases). With 7 bases removed from V and 1 base from J, the gap between germline ends came to 7 bases. There are 12 residues in the CDR3. Germline values: CDR1 MNHEY, CDR2 SMNVEV (reference sequence).

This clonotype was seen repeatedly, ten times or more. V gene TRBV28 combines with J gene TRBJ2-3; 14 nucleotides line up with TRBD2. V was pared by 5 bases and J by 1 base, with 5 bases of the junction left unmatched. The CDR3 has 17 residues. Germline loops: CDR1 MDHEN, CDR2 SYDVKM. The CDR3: CASSLRGLAGGTDTQYF. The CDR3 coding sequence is TGTGCCAGCAGTCTACGGGGACTAGCGGGAGGCACAGATACGCAGTATTTT.

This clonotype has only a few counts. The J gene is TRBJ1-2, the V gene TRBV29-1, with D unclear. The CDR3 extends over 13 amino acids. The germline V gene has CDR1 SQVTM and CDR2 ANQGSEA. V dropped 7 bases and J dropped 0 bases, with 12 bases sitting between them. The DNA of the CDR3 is TGCAGCGCGAATCTGGGAACTAACTATGGCTACACCTTC. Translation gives CSANLGTNYGYTF.

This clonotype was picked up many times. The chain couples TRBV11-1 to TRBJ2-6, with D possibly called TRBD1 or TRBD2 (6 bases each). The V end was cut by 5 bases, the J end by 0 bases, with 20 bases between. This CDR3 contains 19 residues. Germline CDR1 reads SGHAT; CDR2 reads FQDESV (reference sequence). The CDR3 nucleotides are TGTGCCAGCAGCCGAGGGGGGTCCCATCGTTACTCTGGGGCCAACGTCCTGACTTTC. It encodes CASSRGGSHRYSGANVLTF.

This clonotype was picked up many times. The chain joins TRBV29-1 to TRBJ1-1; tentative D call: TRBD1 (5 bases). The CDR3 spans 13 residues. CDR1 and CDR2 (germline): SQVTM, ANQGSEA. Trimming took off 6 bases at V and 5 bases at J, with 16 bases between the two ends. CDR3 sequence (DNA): TGCAGCGTCAAGGTGTCACGGGGGACTGAAGCTTTCTTT. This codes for CSVKVSRGTEAFF.

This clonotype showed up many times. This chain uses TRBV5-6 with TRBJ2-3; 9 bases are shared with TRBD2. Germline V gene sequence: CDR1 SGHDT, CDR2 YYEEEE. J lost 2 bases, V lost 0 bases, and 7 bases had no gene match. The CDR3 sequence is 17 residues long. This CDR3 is CASSLEKTSGITDTQYF. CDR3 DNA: TGTGCCAGCAGCTTGGAAAAGACTAGCGGAATCACAGATACGCAGTATTTT. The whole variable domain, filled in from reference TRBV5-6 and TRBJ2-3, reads DAGVTQSPTHLIKTRGQQVTLRCSPKSGHDTVSWYQQALGQGPQFIFQYYEEEERQRGNFPDRFSGHQFPNYSSELNVNALLLGDSALYLCASSLEKTSGITDTQYFGPGTRLTVL.

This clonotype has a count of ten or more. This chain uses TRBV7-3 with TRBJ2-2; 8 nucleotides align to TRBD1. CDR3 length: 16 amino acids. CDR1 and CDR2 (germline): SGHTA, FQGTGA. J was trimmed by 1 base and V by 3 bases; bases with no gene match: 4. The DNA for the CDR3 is TGTGCCAGCAGCTTGGACAGGGCAATGAACACCGGGGAGCTGTTTTTT. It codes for CASSLDRAMNTGELFF. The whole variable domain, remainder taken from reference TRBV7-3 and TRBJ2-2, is GAGVSQTPSNKVTEKGKYVELRCDPISGHTALYWYRQSLGQGPEFLIYFQGTGAADDSGLPNDRFFAVRPEGSVSTLKIQRTERGDSAVYLCASSLDRAMNTGELFFGEGSRLTVL.

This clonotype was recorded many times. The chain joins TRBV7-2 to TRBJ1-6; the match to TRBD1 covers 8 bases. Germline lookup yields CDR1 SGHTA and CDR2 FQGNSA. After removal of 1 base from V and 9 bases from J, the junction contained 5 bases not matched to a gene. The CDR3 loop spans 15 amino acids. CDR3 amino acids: CASSLGTGFSSPLHF. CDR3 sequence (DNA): TGTGCCAGCAGCTTAGGGACAGGGTTTAGTTCACCCCTCCACTTT.

Here the CDR3 DNA reads TGTGCCAGCAGCTCGGGACAGGTTTACAATGAGCAGTTCTTC. Protein sequence: CASSSGQVYNEQFF. The V gene is TRBV7-9, the J gene TRBJ2-1; 8 bases align to TRBD1. The CDR3 consists of 14 residues. Germline values: CDR1 SEHNR, CDR2 FQNEAQ (reference sequence). V gave up 4 bases and J gave up 4 bases; unmatched junction bases: 3.

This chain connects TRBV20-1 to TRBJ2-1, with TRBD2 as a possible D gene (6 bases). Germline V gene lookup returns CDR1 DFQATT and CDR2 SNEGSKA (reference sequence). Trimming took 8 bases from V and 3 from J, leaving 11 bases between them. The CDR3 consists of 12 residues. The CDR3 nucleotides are TGCAGTCCCGAAGCGGGCTACAATGAGCAGTTCTTC. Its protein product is CSPEAGYNEQFF.

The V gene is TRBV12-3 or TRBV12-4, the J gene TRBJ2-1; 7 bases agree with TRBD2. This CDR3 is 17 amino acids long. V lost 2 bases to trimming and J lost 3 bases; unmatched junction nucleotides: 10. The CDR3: CASSLPNQLARYNEQFF. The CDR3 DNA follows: TGTGCCAGCAGTTTACCCAATCAACTAGCGCGCTACAATGAGCAGTTCTTC.

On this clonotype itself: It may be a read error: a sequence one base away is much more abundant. The CDR3 region is CASSPVTLRAYEQYF. Here the CDR3 DNA reads TGTGCCAGCAGCCCCGTCACCCTCCGGGCCTACGAGCAGTACTTC. This chain joins TRBV12-3 or TRBV12-4 and TRBJ2-7; D is unresolved. Trimming cost V 6 bases and J 2 bases, with 17 bases left between them. This CDR3 has 15 amino acids.

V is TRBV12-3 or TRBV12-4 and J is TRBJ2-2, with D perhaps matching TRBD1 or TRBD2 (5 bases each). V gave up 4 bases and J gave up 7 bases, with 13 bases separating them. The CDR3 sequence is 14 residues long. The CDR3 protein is CASSSGRTDGELFF. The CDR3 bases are TGTGCCAGCAGTTCGGGACGGACCGACGGGGAGCTGTTTTTT.

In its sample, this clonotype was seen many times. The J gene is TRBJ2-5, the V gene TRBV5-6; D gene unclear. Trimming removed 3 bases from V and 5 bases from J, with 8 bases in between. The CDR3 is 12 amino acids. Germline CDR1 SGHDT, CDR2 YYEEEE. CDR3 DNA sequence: TGTGCCAGCAGCTCGGAGTGGGAGACCCAGTACTTC. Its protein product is CASSSEWETQYF.

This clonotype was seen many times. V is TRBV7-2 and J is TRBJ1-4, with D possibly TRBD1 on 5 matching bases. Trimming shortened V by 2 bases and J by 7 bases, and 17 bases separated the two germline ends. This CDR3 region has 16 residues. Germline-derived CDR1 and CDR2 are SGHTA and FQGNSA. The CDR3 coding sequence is TGTGCCAGCAGCTTAACGGACACCACGGCGGGTGAAAAACTGTTTTTT. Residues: CASSLTDTTAGEKLFF.

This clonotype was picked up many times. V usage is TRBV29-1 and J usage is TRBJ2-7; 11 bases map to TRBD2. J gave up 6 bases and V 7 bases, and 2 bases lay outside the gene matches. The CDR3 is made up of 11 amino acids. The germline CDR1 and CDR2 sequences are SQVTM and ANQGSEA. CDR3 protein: CSAGTSGEQYF. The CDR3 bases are TGCAGCGCGGGGACTAGCGGCGAGCAGTACTTC.

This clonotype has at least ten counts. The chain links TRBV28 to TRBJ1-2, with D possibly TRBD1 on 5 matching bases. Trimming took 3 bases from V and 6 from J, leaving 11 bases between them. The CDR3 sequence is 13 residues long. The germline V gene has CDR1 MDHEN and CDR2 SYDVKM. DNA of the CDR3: TGTGCCAGCAGTTTGGGCAGGGAAAATGGCTACACCTTC. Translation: CASSLGRENGYTF.

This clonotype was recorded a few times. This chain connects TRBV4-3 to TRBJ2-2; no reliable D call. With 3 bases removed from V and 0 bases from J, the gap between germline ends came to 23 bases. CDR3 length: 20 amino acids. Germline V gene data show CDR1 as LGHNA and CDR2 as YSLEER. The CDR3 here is CASSHFFRIPIPANTGELFF. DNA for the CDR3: TGCGCCAGCAGCCATTTCTTTCGAATTCCAATTCCCGCGAACACCGGGGAGCTGTTTTTT.

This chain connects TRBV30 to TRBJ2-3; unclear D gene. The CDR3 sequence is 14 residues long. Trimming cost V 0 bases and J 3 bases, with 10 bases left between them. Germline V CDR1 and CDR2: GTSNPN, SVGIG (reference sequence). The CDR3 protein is CAWSVRIGTDTQYF. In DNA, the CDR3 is TGTGCCTGGAGTGTGAGGATAGGGACAGATACGCAGTATTTT.

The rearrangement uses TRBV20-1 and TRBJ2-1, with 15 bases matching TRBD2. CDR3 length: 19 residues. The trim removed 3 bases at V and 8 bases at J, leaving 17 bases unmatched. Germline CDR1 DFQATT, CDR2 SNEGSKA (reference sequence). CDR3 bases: TGCAGTGCTAGGAAAATGGGACTAGCGGGAGGTGGGTATCTCGATGAGCAGTTCTTC. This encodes CSARKMGLAGGGYLDEQFF.

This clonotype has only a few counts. The CDR3 is CASSLAGDFSGANVLTF. Here the CDR3 DNA reads TGTGCCAGCAGTTTAGCGGGAGACTTCTCTGGGGCCAACGTCCTGACTTTC. This rearrangement joins TRBV12-3 or TRBV12-4 to TRBJ2-6; D is perhaps TRBD2 (5 bases). The CDR3 totals 17 residues. V lost 0 bases, J lost 0 bases, and 9 bases lay in between.

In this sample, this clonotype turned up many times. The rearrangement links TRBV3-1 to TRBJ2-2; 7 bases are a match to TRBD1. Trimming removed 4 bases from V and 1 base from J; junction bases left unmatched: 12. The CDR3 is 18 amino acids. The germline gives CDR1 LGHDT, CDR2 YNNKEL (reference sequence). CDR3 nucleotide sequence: TGTGCCAGCAGCCCCTTACCCGGGACAGTGCAGAACACCGGGGAGCTGTTTTTT. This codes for CASSPLPGTVQNTGELFF.

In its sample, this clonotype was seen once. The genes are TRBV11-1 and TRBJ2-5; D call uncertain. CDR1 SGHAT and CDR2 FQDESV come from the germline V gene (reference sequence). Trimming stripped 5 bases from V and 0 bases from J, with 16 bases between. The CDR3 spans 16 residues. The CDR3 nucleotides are TGTGCCAGCAGCCCGGACGGCCGGCGCGACCAAGAGACCCAGTACTTC. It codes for CASSPDGRRDQETQYF.

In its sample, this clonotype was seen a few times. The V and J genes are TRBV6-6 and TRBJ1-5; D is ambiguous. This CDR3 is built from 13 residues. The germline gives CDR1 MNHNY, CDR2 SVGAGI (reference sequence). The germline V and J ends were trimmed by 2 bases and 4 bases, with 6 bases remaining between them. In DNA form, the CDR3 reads TGTGCCAGCAGTTACATGGGTAATCAGCCCCAGCATTTT. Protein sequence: CASSYMGNQPQHF.